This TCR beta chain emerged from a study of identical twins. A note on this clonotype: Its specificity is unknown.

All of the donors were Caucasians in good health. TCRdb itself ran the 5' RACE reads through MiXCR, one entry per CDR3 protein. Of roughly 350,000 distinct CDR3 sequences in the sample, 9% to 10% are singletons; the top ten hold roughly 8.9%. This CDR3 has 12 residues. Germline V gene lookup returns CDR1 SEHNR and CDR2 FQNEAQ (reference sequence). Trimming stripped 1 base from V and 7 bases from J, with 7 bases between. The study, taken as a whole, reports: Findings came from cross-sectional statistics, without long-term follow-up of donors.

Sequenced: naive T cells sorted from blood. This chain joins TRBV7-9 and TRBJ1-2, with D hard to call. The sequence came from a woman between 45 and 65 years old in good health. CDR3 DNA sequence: TGTGCCAGCAGCTTAGTCACTTCTGGCTACACCTTC. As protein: CASSLVTSGYTF.